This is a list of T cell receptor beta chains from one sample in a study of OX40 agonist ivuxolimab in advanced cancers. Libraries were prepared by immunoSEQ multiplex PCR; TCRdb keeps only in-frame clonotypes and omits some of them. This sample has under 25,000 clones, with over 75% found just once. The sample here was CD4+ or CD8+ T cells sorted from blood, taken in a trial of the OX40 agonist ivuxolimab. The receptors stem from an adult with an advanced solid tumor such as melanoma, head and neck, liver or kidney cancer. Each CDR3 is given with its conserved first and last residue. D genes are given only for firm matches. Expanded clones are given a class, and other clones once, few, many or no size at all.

TGCGCCAGCAGCGTGGTAGCGAACACCGGGGAGCTGTTTTTT,CASSVVANTGELFF,NA,TRBV10-1,TRBJ2-2,NA
TGTGCCAGCAGCTCCTCCACGGGCAGGGATTACGAGCAGTACTTC,CASSSSTGRDYEQYF,NA,TRBV13,TRBJ2-7,NA
TGTGCCAGCAGCCAAGGACCACAGGGGAACAATCAGCCCCAGCATTTT,CASSQGPQGNNQPQHF,NA,TRBV5-4,TRBJ1-5,TRBD1
TGTGCCAGCAGCTTAGGGGGCCGTAGCTCCTACAATGAGCAGTTCTTC,CASSLGGRSSYNEQFF,NA,TRBV11-1,TRBJ2-1,NA
TGCGCCAGCAGCCCCATAGCGGGACCCTTCAATGAGCAGTTCTTC,CASSPIAGPFNEQFF,NA,TRBV5-1,TRBJ2-1,TRBD2
TGTGCCAGCAGCTCCTCGGCAGGGAGGTTTCTGGCTTTCTTT,CASSSSAGRFLAFF,NA,TRBV5-4,TRBJ1-1,NA
TGTGCCAGCAGGAGACAGGGATCTAGCACAGATACGCAGTATTTT,CASRRQGSSTDTQYF,NA,TRBV28,TRBJ2-3,TRBD1
TGTGCCAGCAGCCCTCTCTCTAGCGGGAGTTACGAGCAGTACTTC,CASSPLSSGSYEQYF,NA,TRBV14,TRBJ2-7,TRBD2
TGTGCCTGGGGCCCCGGGGTATATAATTCACCCCTCCACTTT,CAWGPGVYNSPLHF,NA,TRBV30,TRBJ1-6,NA
TGCAGCGTTGAAGTGGCGGGGGGAAGCTACAATGAGCAGTTCTTC,CSVEVAGGSYNEQFF,NA,TRBV29-1,TRBJ2-1,TRBD2
TGTGCCAGCAGTTTAAACCAGGGAAGGGACGAGCAGTACTTC,CASSLNQGRDEQYF,NA,TRBV27,TRBJ2-7,NA
TGTGCCAGCAGCGTAGGAACAGCCACAACTAATGAAAAACTGTTTTTT,CASSVGTATTNEKLFF,NA,TRBV9,TRBJ1-4,NA
TGTGCCAGCAGCTTGTACCGGGACAGTGGGACTAGCGGGGCCACAGATACGCAGTATTTT,CASSLYRDSGTSGATDTQYF,NA,TRBV21-1,TRBJ2-3,NA
TGTGCCAGCAGCCTGGACTCGAGCTCTGGAAACACCATATATTTT,CASSLDSSSGNTIYF,few,TRBV2,TRBJ1-3,NA
TGTGCCAGCAGTTTATCGGCCCGAAACACCATATATTTT,CASSLSARNTIYF,NA,TRBV27,TRBJ1-3,NA
TGTGCCAGCAGCTTAGGGGACAGGGTTGACAATCAGCCCCAGCATTTT,CASSLGDRVDNQPQHF,NA,TRBV7-9,TRBJ1-5,TRBD1
TGTGCCAGCTCACTCCAAGAGACCCAGTACTTC,CASSLQETQYF,NA,TRBV18,TRBJ2-5,NA
TGTGCCAGTAGTTCTCCGGGACAGGGGGCGCATGATACGCAGTATTTT,CASSSPGQGAHDTQYF,NA,TRBV19,TRBJ2-3,TRBD1
TGTGCCAGCGGGTACAGGGGGTCGAACACTGAAGCTTTCTTT,CASGYRGSNTEAFF,NA,TRBV5-6,TRBJ1-1,TRBD1
TGCGCCAGCAGCCCATTTAGCGGGAGGTCTTACGAGCAGTACTTC,CASSPFSGRSYEQYF,few,TRBV4-1,TRBJ2-7,TRBD2